This T cell receptor beta chain comes out of a study of T cells in Graves' hyperthyroidism and ophthalmopathy (dated by TCRdb to the late 2010s). Concerning the study at large: Peripheral blood samples were taken at the time of initial diagnosis, prior to any treatment. In about six Graves' hyperthyroidism patients, the study also compared T-cell repertoires from thyroid tissue with T-cell repertoires from blood. TCR Vbeta CDR3 sequencing of 135 peripheral blood samples (approximately 44 ophthalmopathy, 75 hyperthyroidism and some 17 progressor patients) is reported in the paper. To identify distinguishing TCR V-J signatures, a discovery cohort of around 100 patients was used, comprising some 45 with Graves' ophthalmopathy and 57 with stable Graves' hyperthyroidism. An independent validation cohort of around 19 hyperthyroidism patients and approximately 15 patients who later progressed to ophthalmopathy tested prospective prediction of ophthalmopathy. The approximately 90 discovery patients were randomly split 7:3 into training and test sets. Once sampling was done, hyperthyroidism patients were given methimazole at a starting dose of 30 mg daily, whereas ophthalmopathy patients were given high-dose intravenous methylprednisolone.

This clonotype appeared many times. The antigen it recognizes is unknown. No clone much larger than this one lies a single base away; base qualities are absent. The TCR beta CDR3 regions were amplified from RNA transcripts. For the first round of RT-PCR on the TCR CDR3, the HTBI primer set was used together with the Qiagen OneStep RT-PCR kit. Libraries were constructed in a second round of multiplex PCR, after which size selection and purification were carried out. Libraries were sequenced paired-end with 100 bp reads on an Illumina HiSeq2000. The authors' analysis ran thus. SOAPnuke was used to process the raw data, removing reads that contained adapters or uncalled bases, had a mean Phred below 15, or lacked an exact match to the constant primer or identifier. COPE v1.2.5 was used to merge high-quality paired reads, and clonotypes were defined as unique nucleotide sequences. MiTCR v1.1 was used to align the clonotypes against IMGT TRBV, TRBD and TRBJ reference segments. The analysis included only V-J combinations with a frequency above 0.0001, which together covered 99% to 99.2% of the repertoires. A TCS score was defined as the ratio of F50 (clonal expansion) to E x V (chaos), with BLOSUM62-based TCRdist applied between CDR3 peptides within each V-J. Welch's t-statistics and random forest reduced around 550 V-J features to 13, which were used in a naive Bayes classifier (R e1071). TCRdb reran the public reads through fastp at Q25 and MiXCR, keeping productive beta chains. A single entry per CDR3 protein holds the most common genes and DNA from its merged rows. The V and J calls come from TCRdb's annotation, not from the publication. The sample table holds about 360,000 distinct CDR3 sequences, of which 19% were seen once. The top ten clonotypes cover about 3.7% of the sample.

A patient counted as having stable Graves' hyperthyroidism if no progression to ophthalmopathy occurred over 18 months of follow-up. Hyperthyroidism patients were newly diagnosed, had a disease duration of under 2 months, and were aged 18 to 65 years. Patients with uncontrolled infections, other autoimmune diseases, pregnancy or lactation were excluded. Diagnoses were established on the basis of clinical symptoms, serum thyroxine and TRAb, thyroid ultrasound, and orbital computed tomography. PBMCs were separated from around 9.1 ml of fresh peripheral blood using Ficoll-Paque density gradient centrifugation. Total RNA was extracted with Trizol reagent, and quality was checked on an Agilent 2100 Bioanalyzer. The investigation overall reported the following: In cross-validation, a model built on a 13 V-J signature told ophthalmopathy apart from stable hyperthyroidism with 87.88% sensitivity and roughly 83% specificity, and in testing the same model reached 80%/75%. No statistical method was used to set the sample size in advance, and investigators knew the group allocation. Blood samples also contained most of the expanded thyroid clonotypes (frequency above 0.001), which suggests that blood repertoires may reflect thyroid immune responses. In validation, the model predicted progression to ophthalmopathy with over 65% sensitivity and around 72% specificity, a median of 6.5 months before onset.

Trimming takes 5 bases from V and 4 bases from J, and the germline ends sit 16 bases apart. The CDR3 numbers 15 residues from cysteine through phenylalanine. Of the read, only the CDR3 DNA is kept; its 45 bases are in frame from base 1. From a lookup of the germline V gene, CDR1 and CDR2 are KGHDR and SFDVKD. Sequenced material: blood. The V gene is TRBV24-1 and the J gene is TRBJ2-5; the D gene is tentatively TRBD1 or TRBD2, each matching 5 bases. This clonotype originated in a woman between 18 and 29 years old with Graves' hyperthyroidism. The encoded CDR3 is CATSVRWGRGETQYF. The DNA sequence is as follows: TGTGCCACCAGTGTGAGGTGGGGGAGAGGAGAGACCCAGTACTTC.